This TCR beta chain was identified in a study of T cells in Graves' hyperthyroidism and ophthalmopathy. Researchers took RNA transcripts and amplified the TCR beta CDR3 regions from them. During a first-round RT-PCR of the TCR CDR3, the HTBI primer set was used. TCRdb fed the multiplex PCR reads into MiXCR, producing one record per CDR3 protein. Here the sample spans about 350,000 distinct CDR3 sequences, about a sixth being singletons. The V end was cut by 5 bases, the J end by 2 bases, with 10 bases between. The CDR3 totals 13 residues. CDR1 ENHRY and CDR2 SYGVKD come from the germline V gene. This TCR came from a woman in her 30s with Graves' hyperthyroidism that later progressed to Graves' ophthalmopathy. The sequenced sample consisted of blood. The chain links TRBV10-3 to TRBJ2-7; D is ambiguous. The CDR3 region is CAISMDPTYEQYF. Here the CDR3 DNA reads TGTGCCATCAGTATGGACCCAACCTACGAGCAGTACTTC.